Listed below are T cell receptor beta chains from one sample, sequenced in a study of blood T cell repertoires in COVID-19. Sequencing used immunoSEQ multiplex PCR; TCRdb keeps in-frame clones, though not all of them. The sample carries about 52,000 clones, around nine tenths recorded once. Sequences were obtained from peripheral blood. These receptors came from an elderly man with active or convalescent COVID-19. The CDR3 runs from the conserved cysteine through the conserved F or W. Each record gives: J gene, V gene, clone size, CDR3 protein. Rows give clone size only sometimes, using once, few, many, or a class for an expanded clone.

TRBJ1-5 TRBV28 . CATMGQGAPVVQPQHF
TRBJ1-2 TRBV4-3 . CASSQETGDGYTF
TRBJ1-1 TRBV19 few CASSIKLRGGNFF
TRBJ2-7 TRBV4-3 . CASSQDPYEQYF
TRBJ2-5 TRBV27 . CASSRRDTLETQYF
TRBJ2-5 TRBV11-3 . CASSSRTVQETQYF
TRBJ2-1 TRBV4-2 . CASSQEGLGDNEQFF
TRBJ1-3 TRBV18 . CASSQGQGPSGNTIYF
TRBJ2-7 TRBV30 . CAWRETGVGRSEQYF
TRBJ1-4 TRBV11-2 . CASSLDQLKLFF
TRBJ1-5 TRBV3-1/TRBV3-2 . CASSQGQGVGQPQHF
TRBJ2-1 TRBV5-1 . CASSLQGGGLGEQFF
TRBJ2-6 TRBV9 . CASSPGDSGANVLTF
TRBJ1-3 TRBV28 . CASRQGVYNTIYF
TRBJ1-4 TRBV5-1 . CASSLAGQVEEKLFF
TRBJ1-6 TRBV7-2 . CASSLDSNSPLHF
TRBJ2-7 TRBV18 . CASSPDRATYEQYF
TRBJ1-6 TRBV7-2 . CASNDRVGSPLHF
TRBJ1-2 TRBV19 . CASSIVQFYTF
TRBJ2-5 TRBV5-1 many CASSLRTGQETQYF
TRBJ2-2 TRBV2 . CASTLGKGHGELFF
TRBJ2-5 TRBV30 . CAWSVGGGQETQYF
TRBJ2-5 TRBV28 few CASSGRRETQYF
TRBJ1-2 TRBV7-2 . CASSFDGTGSDGYTF
TRBJ1-5 TRBV7-9 once CASSFRVDQPQHF
TRBJ1-4 TRBV18 . CASSRTGDVEKLFF
TRBJ1-2 TRBV6-1 . CASSEAPGTEIYGYTF
TRBJ2-5 TRBV18 . CASSPGAGWQETQYF
TRBJ2-7 TRBV5-4 . CASSLGQGEQYF
TRBJ2-4 TRBV30 . CAWSEGLAGVKNIQYF
TRBJ1-5 TRBV10-3 once CAISESRTENQPQHF
TRBJ2-2 TRBV7-8 . CASVPNIGTNTGELFF
TRBJ1-5 TRBV10-2 once CASSRGQGAGQPQHF
TRBJ2-7 TRBV7-2 once CASSSQGQGAYEQYF
TRBJ2-7 TRBV30 . CAWSVSRTYEQYF
TRBJ2-5 TRBV2 . CASSGGTGEETQYF
TRBJ2-7 TRBV18 . CASSFEGRYEQYF
TRBJ2-7 TRBV5-4 . CASSGGRLDEQYF
TRBJ1-2 TRBV27 . CASRALGQGLNYGYTF
TRBJ2-2 TRBV21-1 . CATPGTSGTADTGELFF
TRBJ2-1 TRBV6-5 . CASSYWEVDSEQFF
TRBJ1-6 TRBV7-2 . CASSLHRQGNGSPLHF
TRBJ2-3 TRBV5-3 . CARSGGLAGTDTQYF
TRBJ2-3 TRBV7-6 . CASSLSGTGGADTQYF
TRBJ1-1 TRBV19 once CASSDSRDRNTEAFF
TRBJ1-4 TRBV27 . CASSPWTGGLEKLFF
TRBJ1-1 TRBV5-1 . CASRTGGVRTEAFF
TRBJ2-7 TRBV5-1 once CASSLLSGSSYEQYF
TRBJ1-5 TRBV10-1 . CASSGALNQPQHF
TRBJ1-2 TRBV10-3 . CAILGQGPDGYTF
TRBJ2-3 TRBV7-2 . CASSSGTTRGDTQYF